This T cell receptor (beta chain) was sequenced for a study of T cell responses to AZD1222 COVID-19 vaccine. Clones were sequenced by immunoSEQ multiplex PCR, and TCRdb holds only the in-frame ones, with some missing. The sample lists around 140,000 clones; roughly 84% were seen once. Trimming pared 0 bases from V and 2 bases from J, leaving 6 bases between. The CDR3 spans 14 residues. The germline gives CDR1 SGHTS, CDR2 YDEGEE. V gene TRBV5-8 combines with J gene TRBJ2-1, with D uncertain. The origin of this receptor is an adult who received the AZD1222 COVID-19 vaccine. The sample in question was peripheral blood, obtained 28 days after the second AZD1222 dose. The DNA for the CDR3 is TGTGCCAGCAGCTTGGGGGTCGCCTACAATGAGCAGTTCTTC. This translates into CASSLGVAYNEQFF. The complete variable domain, with remaining parts taken from reference TRBV5-8 and TRBJ2-1, reads EAGVTQSPTHLIKTRGQQATLRCSPISGHTSVYWYQQALGLGLQFLLWYDEGEERNRGNFPPRFSGRQFPNYSSELNVNALELEDSALYLCASSLGVAYNEQFFGPGTRLTVL.